This T cell receptor beta chain was sequenced in a study of blood T cell repertoires in COVID-19. Turning to the study itself: The origin of the acute and convalescent COVID-19 samples was the United States, Italy and Spain. In each case, the material was cDNA or gDNA derived from T cells, B-cell-depleted T cells, or PBMCs.

Data came from immunoSEQ multiplex PCR; TCRdb stores just in-frame clones and leaves some out. Among a few hundred thousand clones listed, 70% to 90% were seen once. V was clipped by 2 bases and J by 5 bases, with 9 bases between them. Germline V gene sequence: CDR1 MNHNS, CDR2 SASEGT. This CDR3 has 13 residues. This clonotype originated in a woman aged 18-29 years who had recovered from COVID-19. The genes are TRBV6-1 and TRBJ1-2, with D maybe TRBD1 (5 bases). Sequencing was performed on PBMCs or T cells enriched from blood (not recorded which). The CDR3 DNA reads TGTGCCAGCAGTGAATGGGGCGAATATGGCTACACCTTC. This sequence encodes CASSEWGEYGYTF.